Listed below are T cell receptor beta chains from one sample, sequenced in a study of metastatic and nonmetastatic thyroid tumors. TCRdb re-called the PCR reads through MiXCR. The data show about 30,000 clones, 4% to 5% seen once. The source material was blood. The receptors here all came from a female donor with papillary thyroid cancer or a benign thyroid nodule (not recorded which). Some clones in this sample may be carry-over from other donors' samples. Each CDR3 is given with its conserved first and last residue. Each record gives: clone size, D gene, V gene, J gene, CDR3 protein, CDR3 DNA. D genes are given only for firm matches. A row's size may be missing; if present it is once, few, many or a size class.

size: few; D: .; V: TRBV10-3; J: TRBJ1-2; CDR3: CAISELTRYVYTF; DNA: TGTGCCATCAGTGAGTTAACCAGATATGTCTACACTTTC
size: .; D: TRBD2; V: TRBV18; J: TRBJ2-3; CDR3: CASSPFFSLAGSSDTQYF; DNA: TGTGCCAGCTCACCCTTCTTCAGTCTAGCGGGGTCGTCAGATACGCAGTATTTT
size: .; D: TRBD1; V: TRBV6-2/TRBV6-3; J: TRBJ2-7; CDR3: CASSTPTGAYEQYF; DNA: TGTGCCAGCAGTACACCGACAGGGGCCTACGAGCAGTACTTC
size: many; D: TRBD1; V: TRBV15; J: TRBJ1-6; CDR3: CATSSRAGGYSPLHF; DNA: TGTGCCACCAGCAGCAGGGCAGGGGGGTACTCACCCCTCCACTTT
size: medium-sized; D: TRBD2; V: TRBV6-1; J: TRBJ2-3; CDR3: CASRPGLAGSYTQYF; DNA: TGTGCCAGCAGGCCCGGGCTAGCGGGTTCCTATACGCAGTATTTT
size: many; D: TRBD2; V: TRBV7-8; J: TRBJ2-2; CDR3: CASSSLAGSFTGELFF; DNA: TGTGCCAGCAGCTCGCTAGCGGGAAGTTTCACCGGGGAGCTGTTTTTT
size: few; D: TRBD1; V: TRBV10-3; J: TRBJ2-7; CDR3: CAISDGDRVIYEQYF; DNA: TGTGCCATCAGTGATGGGGACAGGGTAATCTACGAGCAGTACTTC
size: many; D: .; V: TRBV24-1; J: TRBJ2-3; CDR3: CATSDSSGGGGTQYF; DNA: TGTGCCACCAGTGACTCATCCGGCGGCGGCGGTACGCAGTATTTT
size: .; D: .; V: TRBV5-1; J: TRBJ2-7; CDR3: CASTLEGGPYEQYF; DNA: TGCGCCAGCACCCTGGAGGGGGGACCCTACGAGCAGTACTTC
size: medium-sized; D: TRBD1; V: TRBV28; J: TRBJ2-7; CDR3: CASSKPGQDSYEQYF; DNA: TGTGCCAGCAGTAAACCGGGACAGGACTCCTACGAGCAGTACTTC
size: many; D: .; V: TRBV28; J: TRBJ1-5; CDR3: CASSKLRGAQHF; DNA: TGTGCCAGCAGTAAATTGCGGGGGGCCCAGCATTTT
size: few; D: .; V: TRBV2; J: TRBJ2-3; CDR3: CASGRDRIDF; DNA: TGTGCCAGCGGTAGGGACCGGATTGATTTT
size: .; D: .; V: TRBV7-2; J: TRBJ2-3; CDR3: CASNQTSVQYF; DNA: TGTGCCAGCAACCAAACTAGTGTGCAGTATTTT
size: many; D: .; V: TRBV28; J: TRBJ1-4; CDR3: CASSIPDLSGLSSTNEKLFF; DNA: TGTGCCAGCAGTATACCAGACCTGTCGGGACTGAGCTCAACTAATGAAAAACTGTTTTTT
size: .; D: .; V: TRBV6-1; J: TRBJ1-2; CDR3: CAIQLDYGYTF; DNA: TGTGCCATCCAGTTGGACTATGGCTACACCTTC
size: .; D: .; V: TRBV12-5; J: TRBJ2-7; CDR3: CASGLVVGPYQQYF; DNA: TGTGCTAGTGGTTTGGTAGTGGGGCCCTACCAGCAGTACTTC
size: many; D: .; V: TRBV20-1; J: TRBJ1-4; CDR3: CSARTGPGNEKLFF; DNA: TGCAGTGCTAGAACTGGGCCCGGTAATGAAAAACTGTTTTTT
size: few; D: .; V: TRBV6-5; J: TRBJ2-7; CDR3: CASSLQQGLEVQYF; DNA: TGTGCCAGCAGTCTACAACAGGGTCTCGAGGTGCAGTACTTC
size: many; D: .; V: TRBV12-3/TRBV12-4; J: TRBJ1-5; CDR3: CASRAHRRGNQPQHF; DNA: TGTGCCAGCAGGGCCCATCGGAGGGGCAATCAGCCCCAGCATTTT
size: many; D: .; V: TRBV18; J: TRBJ2-7; CDR3: CASSPRAGEQYF; DNA: TGTGCCAGCTCACCGAGGGCCGGCGAGCAGTACTTC
size: .; D: TRBD1; V: TRBV6-9; J: TRBJ2-6; CDR3: CASSYSKGTGVSGANVLTF; DNA: TGTGCCAGCAGTTACTCGAAAGGGACAGGGGTGTCGGGGGCCAACGTCCTGACTTTC
size: many; D: .; V: TRBV7-9; J: TRBJ2-1; CDR3: CASSLMAGRLFF; DNA: TGTGCCAGCAGCTTAATGGCGGGGCGTCTGTTCTTC
size: many; D: TRBD1; V: TRBV9; J: TRBJ1-3; CDR3: CASSAGQGDSGNTIYF; DNA: TGTGCCAGCAGCGCAGGACAGGGGGACTCTGGAAACACCATATATTTT
size: many; D: TRBD1; V: TRBV29-1; J: TRBJ1-2; CDR3: CSVAGTGAFYGYTF; DNA: TGCAGCGTGGCCGGGACAGGGGCTTTCTATGGCTACACCTTC
size: .; D: .; V: TRBV6-1; J: TRBJ1-1; CDR3: CASSEWMRIF; DNA: TGTGCCAGCAGTGAGTGGATGCGGATCTTT